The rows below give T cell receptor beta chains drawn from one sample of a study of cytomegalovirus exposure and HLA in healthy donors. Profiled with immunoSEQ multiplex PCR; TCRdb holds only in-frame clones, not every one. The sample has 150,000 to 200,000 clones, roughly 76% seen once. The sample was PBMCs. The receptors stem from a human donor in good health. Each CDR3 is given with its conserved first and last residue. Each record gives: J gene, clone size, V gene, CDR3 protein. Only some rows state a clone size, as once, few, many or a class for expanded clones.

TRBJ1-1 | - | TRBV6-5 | CASSLKWTGGEAFF
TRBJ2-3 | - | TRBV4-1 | CASSQLMTSGEDTQYF
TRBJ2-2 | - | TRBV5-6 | CASSLDPGVVAGELFF
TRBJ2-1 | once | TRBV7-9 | CASSLDLGQYNEQFF
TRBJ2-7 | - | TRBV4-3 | CASSREHHREYEQYF
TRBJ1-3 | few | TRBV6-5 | CASSLDNSGNTIYF
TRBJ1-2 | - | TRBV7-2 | CASSFITDVNYGYTF
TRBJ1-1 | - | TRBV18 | CASSPLWGEMNTEAFF
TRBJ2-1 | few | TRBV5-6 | CASSLAVAGGPVYNEQFF
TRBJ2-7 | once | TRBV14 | CASSQDRGIYEQYF
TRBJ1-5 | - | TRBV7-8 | CASSLSGVGGEISQPQHF
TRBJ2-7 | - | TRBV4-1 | CASSSPTGGLREQYF
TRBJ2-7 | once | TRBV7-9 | CASRPGTGALYEQYF
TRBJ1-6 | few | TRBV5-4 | CASSFTGDGNSPLHF
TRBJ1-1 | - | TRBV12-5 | CASGFVGMSTEAFF
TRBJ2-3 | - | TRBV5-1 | CASSAGLAQDTQYF
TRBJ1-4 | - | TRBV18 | CASSPNRAGANEKLFF
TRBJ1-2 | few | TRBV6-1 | CASSEAGDYGYTF
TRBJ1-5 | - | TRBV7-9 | CASSPQGQVHQPQHF
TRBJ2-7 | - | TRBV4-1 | CASSPPQGSSYEQYF
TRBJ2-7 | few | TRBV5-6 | CASSPGTIYEQYF
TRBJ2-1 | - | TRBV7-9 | CASSRGLAGGPFREQFF
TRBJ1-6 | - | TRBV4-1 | CASSQDDRDSPLHF
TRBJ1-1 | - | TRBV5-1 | CASSSTGNTEAFF
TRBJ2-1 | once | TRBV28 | CASRSGTSFNEQFF
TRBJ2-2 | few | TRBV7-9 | CASSLATGAPGELFF
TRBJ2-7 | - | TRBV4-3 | CASSEMAGTGRGEQYF
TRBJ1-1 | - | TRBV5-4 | CASSLADRGEAFF
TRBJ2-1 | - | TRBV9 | CASCRDTKNNEQFF
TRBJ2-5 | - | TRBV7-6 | CASSPSWGVQETQYF
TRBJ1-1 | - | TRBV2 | CASTKQENIEAFF
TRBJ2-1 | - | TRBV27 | CASSSGRYNEQFF
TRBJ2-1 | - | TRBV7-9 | CASSRAGGHRDEQFF
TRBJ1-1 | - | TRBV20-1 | CSVGRISEAFF
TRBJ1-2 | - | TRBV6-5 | CASSSGGSNYGYTF
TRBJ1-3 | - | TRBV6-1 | CASSEGAPGFTIYF
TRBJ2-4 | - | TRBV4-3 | CASSQGDRGSPKNIQYF
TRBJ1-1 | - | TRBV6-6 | CASSSGQARFSEAFF
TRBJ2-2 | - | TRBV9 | CASSPSDRETGELFF
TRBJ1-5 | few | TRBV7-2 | CASSLSGIQPQHF
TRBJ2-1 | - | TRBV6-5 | CASRGLASYNEQFF
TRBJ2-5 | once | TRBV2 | CAGSEDRETQYF
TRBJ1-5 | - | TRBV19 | CASSARQGSLSNQPQHF
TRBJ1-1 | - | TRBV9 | CASSAFGQGGAFF
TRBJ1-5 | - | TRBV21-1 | CASSGRQGAPGQPQHF
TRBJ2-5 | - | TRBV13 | CASSSPRAGVETQYF
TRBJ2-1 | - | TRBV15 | CATSRDWSDEQFF
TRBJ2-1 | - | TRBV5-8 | CASSLASNTYNEQFF
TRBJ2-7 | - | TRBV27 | CASSLAQGAVEQYF
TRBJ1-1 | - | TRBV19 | CASRQGRGTEAFF
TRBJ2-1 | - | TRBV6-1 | CASSVSGGDEQFF
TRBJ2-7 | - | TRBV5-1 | CASSSGTGSFEQYF
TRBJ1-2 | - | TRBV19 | CVTSKSGSLANYGYTF
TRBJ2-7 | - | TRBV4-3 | CASSQGIGISYEQYF
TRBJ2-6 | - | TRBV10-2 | CASSGLQGATGANVLTF
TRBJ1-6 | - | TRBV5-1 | CASSLEQVGSPLHF
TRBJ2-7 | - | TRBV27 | CASKWPGEQYF
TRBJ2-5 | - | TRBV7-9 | CASSLAVLPETQYF
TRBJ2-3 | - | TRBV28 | CASRRRGASTDTQYF